This record covers a single TCR beta chain. The antigen it recognizes is unknown. Base qualities are not provided; no much larger clone lies one nucleotide away. The data derive from a study of control samples from healthy donors and cancer patients (dated by TCRdb to about 2020). The library was produced with the immunoSEQ multiplex PCR assay. This immuneACCESS table, as held by TCRdb, lists in-frame sequences with V and J called but not all clones. Of the missing ones, under half trace to an unresolved V gene in checked studies; the others have no known cause. Within this sample are some 140,000 clones, with more than 90% of them counted one time only. About 11% of the sample is taken by the ten largest. Relative to germline, V is 5 bases shorter and J is 0 bases shorter, with 17 bases between their ends. Measured from the cysteine to the phenylalanine, the CDR3 is 17 residues long. The sequence is cut down to CDR3 DNA, 51 bases in frame from base 1. The germline V gene supplies CDR1 MDHEN and CDR2 SYDVKM.

Sequencing was done on a sample of blood. The rearrangement combines TRBV28 with TRBJ1-5; the D region possibly corresponds to TRBD1 (6 bases align). The TCR comes from a man aged 30-40 years in good health. The CDR3 region: CASSPPDSRYSNQPQHF. The DNA sequence is as follows: TGTGCCAGCAGTCCCCCGGACAGCAGATATAGCAATCAGCCCCAGCATTTT.